These 16 T cell receptor beta chains were all obtained from the same sample, sequenced in a study of TIL therapy for anti-PD-1-resistant metastatic lung cancer. Time point meaning: pre-treatment sample, taken before nivolumab and TIL therapy. The tumor samples were excised metastases, mostly pleural nodules or supraclavicular lymph nodes. This was the immunoSEQ v3 assay. The repertoire was sequenced with immunoSEQ multiplex PCR; TCRdb's copy has only in-frame clones and lacks some. The sample consists of 5,900 or so clones, roughly 64% of them appearing once. Material: tumor tissue, obtained at baseline. The receptors derive from a person between 30 and 79 years old with non-small cell lung cancer.

The rearrangement joins TRBV12-3 or TRBV12-4 to TRBJ1-2; 10 positions agree with TRBD1. The V gene end was trimmed by 5 bases and the J gene end by 8 bases; junction bases not matched to a gene: 5. The CDR3 length is 13 residues. The CDR3: CASSPGTGEGYTF. In nucleotides, the CDR3 is TGTGCCAGCAGTCCCGGGACAGGGGAAGGCTACACCTTC.

The chain links TRBV6-1 to TRBJ2-1, with 9 bases matching TRBD2. Germline trimming cut 1 base from V and 2 bases from J; bases unmatched to any gene: 0. Germline CDR1 MNHNS, CDR2 SASEGT. This CDR3 is built from 15 residues. The CDR3 sequence: CASSEGTSAYNEQFF. The CDR3, as DNA: TGTGCCAGCAGTGAAGGGACTAGCGCCTACAATGAGCAGTTCTTC.

This chain joins TRBV29-1 and TRBJ1-2; a weak D match, TRBD1 (6 bases). V lost 0 bases and J 6 bases, leaving 14 bases between the germline ends. Germline CDR1 SQVTM, CDR2 ANQGSEA. The CDR3 is 14 residues long. CDR3 nucleotides: TGCAGCGTTGAAGATAGGCAGGGGCAGGATGGCTACACCTTC. Protein: CSVEDRQGQDGYTF.

A few counts support this clone. The V and J genes are TRBV23-1 and TRBJ1-2, with D tentatively TRBD1 (5 bases). TRBV23-1 is an ORF for which the function is uncertain. The CDR3 sequence is 14 residues long. V was shortened by 2 bases and J by 8 bases, with 15 bases between the two germline ends. CDR3 nucleotide sequence: TGCGCCAGCAGTCAAACGCGAGGGGAGGAGGGCTACACCTTC. Its protein is CASSQTRGEEGYTF.

The chain recombines TRBV7-9 with TRBJ2-2; the D gene could be TRBD1 or TRBD2 (5 bases each). The CDR3 has 13 residues. V lost 5 bases to trimming and J lost 11 bases, with 15 bases between them. The V gene's germline CDR1 is SEHNR and CDR2 FQNEAQ (reference sequence). In DNA, the CDR3 is TGTGCCAGCAGCCATATTGTGGGACCAGAGCTGTTTTTT. Its protein product is CASSHIVGPELFF.

The rearrangement joins TRBV19 to TRBJ1-1; D is undetermined. This CDR3 has 15 residues. Germline CDR1 is LNHDA and CDR2 is SQIVND (reference sequence). V lost 5 bases and J 0 bases, leaving 13 bases between the germline ends. This CDR3 is CASSARHLLNTEAFF. CDR3 nucleotides: TGTGCCAGTAGTGCCAGACACCTACTGAACACTGAAGCTTTCTTT.

This sequence joins TRBV24-1 and TRBJ2-3; D remains unclear. The CDR3 extends over 15 amino acids. With 4 bases removed from V and 5 bases from J, the gap between germline ends came to 15 bases. CDR1 KGHDR and CDR2 SFDVKD come from the germline V gene. The DNA for the CDR3 is TGTGCCACCAGTGACCTGGACGACCCGGGAGATACGCAGTATTTT. Translation: CATSDLDDPGDTQYF.

The chain uses TRBV5-1 and TRBJ2-7; 7 positions match TRBD2. The CDR3 runs 17 residues. Germline CDR1 is SGHRS and CDR2 is YFSETQ. J was trimmed by 3 bases and V by 4 bases; bases with no gene match: 16. Here the CDR3 reads CASSPIWGSGGIYEQYF. In nucleotides, the CDR3 is TGCGCCAGCAGCCCCATTTGGGGATCGGGAGGAATCTACGAGCAGTACTTC.

V gene TRBV18 combines with J gene TRBJ1-3; no definite D call. CDR3 length: 13 amino acids. Germline loops: CDR1 KGHSH, CDR2 LQKENI. Trimming shortened V by 6 bases and J by 0 bases, and 6 bases separated the two germline ends. In DNA, the CDR3 is TGTGCCAGCTCTCTTAACTCTGGAAACACCATATATTTT. Translating gives CASSLNSGNTIYF.

This clone appeared a few times. The J gene is TRBJ2-3, the V gene TRBV4-2, with 10 nucleotides matching TRBD2. V was clipped by 6 bases and J by 3 bases; unmatched bases: 6. Germline CDR1 and CDR2: LGHNA and YNFKEQ. This CDR3 is 15 amino acids long. Here the CDR3 DNA reads TGTGCCAGCAGGGCAGCGGGGGGGGGAACAGATACGCAGTATTTT. It yields the protein CASRAAGGGTDTQYF.

The genes are TRBV4-1 and TRBJ2-2; TRBD1 is a possible D gene (5 bases). This CDR3 region has 15 residues. The V gene's germline CDR1 is MGHRA and CDR2 YSYEKL. V was pared by 2 bases and J by 5 bases, with 12 bases between. CDR3 residues: CASSQTTRVTGELFF. The CDR3 nucleotides read TGCGCCAGCAGCCAAACTACCAGGGTAACCGGGGAGCTGTTTTTT.

The count of this clone is one. The chain joins TRBV10-3 to TRBJ2-2; 9 positions agree with TRBD2. J lost 6 bases, V lost 7 bases, and 6 bases had no gene match. CDR3 size: 14 residues. CDR1 ENHRY and CDR2 SYGVKD come from the germline V gene. The CDR3 nucleotides are TGTGCCATCACTGCGGGGGGGAATTCCGGGGAGCTGTTTTTT. Protein: CAITAGGNSGELFF.

V usage is TRBV7-8 and J usage is TRBJ1-2, with 7 nucleotides matching TRBD1. The germline CDR1 and CDR2 sequences are SGHVS and FQNEAQ. V was pared by 5 bases and J by 3 bases, with 3 bases of the junction left unmatched. The CDR3 loop spans 13 amino acids. The CDR3 region is CASSRQGHYGYTF. The CDR3 coding sequence is TGTGCCAGCAGCCGACAGGGCCACTATGGCTACACCTTC.

V usage is TRBV19 and J usage is TRBJ1-5; no clear D gene. In germline, CDR1 is LNHDA, CDR2 SQIVND (reference sequence). The CDR3 loop spans 14 amino acids. Trimming removed 3 bases at V and 10 bases at J, with 16 bases between. The CDR3 DNA reads TGTGCCAGTAGTATCGGAAGTCTGAAGGATCCCCAGCATTTT. Amino acids: CASSIGSLKDPQHF.

This clone turned up a few times. This chain connects TRBV20-1 to TRBJ1-1; unclear D gene. Germline CDR1 is DFQATT and CDR2 is SNEGSKA (reference sequence). The CDR3 is 11 amino acids. Trimming cost V 1 base and J 3 bases, with 3 bases left between them. CDR3 in DNA: TGCAGTGCTAGAGCGGACACTGAAGCTTTCTTT. The encoded protein is CSARADTEAFF.

The chain is built from TRBV30 and TRBJ1-2; D perhaps matches TRBD1 (6 bases). The CDR3 is made up of 13 amino acids. CDR1 is GTSNPN and CDR2 is SVGIG in the germline V gene (reference sequence). Between the trimmed V and J ends, which lost 2 bases and 7 bases, there was a span of 14 bases. The CDR3 reads CAWSTGSRCGYTF. CDR3 sequence (DNA): TGTGCCTGGAGTACAGGGTCGAGGTGTGGCTACACCTTC.